Each of the 23 T cell receptor beta chains below was sequenced from the same sample in a study of T-cell reconstitution after alpha-beta-depleted transplantation in children. Researchers prepared the TCRbeta library using unique molecular identifiers, the study reports. TCRdb used MiXCR to reprocess the PCR reads, holding one entry per CDR3 protein. The sample consists of more than 500,000 distinct CDR3 sequences, roughly 11% of them appearing once. This sample comprised PBMCs, mostly from graft donor cells, obtained 180 days after TCRalphabeta/CD19-depleted stem cell transplant. All receptors come from a female patient aged 2 to 10 who had a stem cell transplant for aplastic anemia, so the T cells may come from the graft donor.

The chain carries TRBV6-1 and TRBJ2-1; the D gene is possibly TRBD2 (7 bases). Per germline, CDR1 MNHNS and CDR2 SASEGT. With 2 bases removed from V and 2 bases from J, the gap between germline ends came to 13 bases. The CDR3 totals 16 residues. The CDR3 reads CASSERAGHPYNEQFF. The CDR3 region has the DNA TGTGCCAGCAGTGAAAGAGCGGGACACCCCTACAATGAGCAGTTCTTC.

V and J are TRBV6-1 and TRBJ1-6; tentatively, D is TRBD1 (6 bases). The CDR3 is made up of 13 amino acids. Germline V gene lookup returns CDR1 MNHNS and CDR2 SASEGT. CDR3 sequence: CATMTGANSPLHF. The DNA for the CDR3 is TGTGCAACCATGACAGGAGCAAATTCACCCCTCCACTTT.

The chain uses TRBV9 and TRBJ2-3; maybe TRBD2 (6 bases). CDR1 SGDLS and CDR2 YYNGEE come from the germline V gene. The CDR3 runs to 15 residues. V lost 0 bases to trimming and J lost 3 bases, with 11 bases between them. The CDR3 here is CASSVGGIETDTQYF. CDR3 bases: TGTGCCAGCAGCGTAGGCGGGATAGAGACAGATACGCAGTATTTT.

The chain employs TRBV7-9 and TRBJ2-3, with 11 bases that match TRBD2. Germline loops: CDR1 SEHNR, CDR2 FQNEAQ (reference sequence). Trimming took 6 bases from V and 7 from J; bases not matched to a gene: 9. This CDR3 has 15 amino acids. The CDR3 DNA sequence: TGTGCCAGCAGAGCCGCTAGCGGGAGGTCCCATACGCAGTATTTT. It specifies CASRAASGRSHTQYF. The whole variable domain, filled in from reference TRBV7-9 and TRBJ2-3, reads DTGVSQNPRHKITKRGQNVTFRCDPISEHNRLYWYRQTLGQGPEFLTYFQNEAQLEKSRLLSDRFSAERPKGSFSTLEIQRTEQGDSAMYLCASRAASGRSHTQYFGPGTRLTVL.

In its sample, this clonotype was seen a few times. The chain employs TRBV9 and TRBJ2-1; D remains unclear. V was pared by 2 bases and J by 1 base, with 13 bases between. This CDR3 region has 16 residues. Germline V CDR1 and CDR2: SGDLS, YYNGEE. The CDR3 protein is CASSVQWDSSYNEQFF. The CDR3 DNA reads as TGTGCCAGCAGCGTCCAGTGGGATTCTTCCTACAATGAGCAGTTCTTC.

The V call is TRBV11-3, the J call TRBJ2-5; 10 nucleotides match TRBD2. Germline V CDR1 and CDR2: SGHNT, YENEEA. The CDR3 extends over 17 amino acids. With V trimmed by 4 bases and J by 1 base, 9 bases remained unmatched. Written as DNA, the CDR3 is TGTGCCAGCAGCTCAAGATCGGGACTAGCGATCCAAGAGACCCAGTACTTC. Its protein product is CASSSRSGLAIQETQYF.

The CDR3 DNA follows: TGTGCCAGCAGCGTATTCGGGGACACGACGGATACGCAGTATTTT. Amino acid sequence: CASSVFGDTTDTQYF. V usage is TRBV9 and J usage is TRBJ2-3; perhaps TRBD1 as D (6 bases). This CDR3 has 15 amino acids. Germline V gene data show CDR1 as SGDLS and CDR2 as YYNGEE. With 1 base removed from V and 6 bases from J, the gap between germline ends came to 15 bases. Based on the CDR3 plus reference TRBV9 and TRBJ2-3, the full variable domain is DSGVTQTPKHLITATGQRVTLRCSPRSGDLSVYWYQQSLDQGLQFLIQYYNGEERAKGNILERFSAQQFPDLHSELNLSSLELGDSALYFCASSVFGDTTDTQYFGPGTRLTVL.

This clonotype was recorded a few times. The V gene is TRBV12-3 or TRBV12-4, the J gene TRBJ1-1; no firm D call. Trimming removed 3 bases at V and 10 bases at J, with 12 bases between. The CDR3 extends over 12 amino acids. In nucleotides, the CDR3 is TGTGCCAGCAGTTTGAGGGAGTTTGGAGCTTTCTTT. Translation: CASSLREFGAFF.

The V call is TRBV2, the J call TRBJ1-3; D is ambiguous. Germline V gives CDR1 SNHLY, CDR2 FYNNEI. Between the trimmed V and J ends, which lost 6 bases and 0 bases, there was a span of 15 bases. CDR3 size: 16 residues. The CDR3 DNA reads TGTGCCAGCAGGGCCACATTAAAGGGCTCTGGAAACACCATATATTTT. It codes for CASRATLKGSGNTIYF.

V usage is TRBV11-2 and J usage is TRBJ1-6; 7 bases match TRBD1. CDR1 SGHAT and CDR2 FQNNGV come from the germline V gene. The CDR3 totals 13 residues. J gave up 10 bases and V 5 bases, and 5 bases lay outside the gene matches. The CDR3 spells CASSPGQTSPLHF. CDR3 sequence (DNA): TGTGCCAGCAGCCCGGGACAGACCTCACCCCTCCACTTT.

This clonotype occurred a few times. This chain uses TRBV28 with TRBJ2-7; perhaps D is TRBD1 or TRBD2 (6 bases each). Germline values: CDR1 MDHEN, CDR2 SYDVKM. This CDR3 region has 16 residues. V dropped 5 bases and J dropped 0 bases, with 17 bases sitting between them. The CDR3 coding sequence is TGTGCCAGCAGTCTATCCGGGGGCCTTACCTCCTACGAGCAGTACTTC. This gives the protein CASSLSGGLTSYEQYF.

The chain carries TRBV7-2 and TRBJ2-1, with D possibly matching TRBD2 (6 bases). Germline lookup yields CDR1 SGHTA and CDR2 FQGNSA. V was pared by 1 base and J by 4 bases, with 11 bases between. The CDR3 is made up of 15 amino acids. CDR3 nucleotides: TGTGCCAGCAGCTTAGGGGCGGGACCGTACAATGAGCAGTTCTTC. It encodes CASSLGAGPYNEQFF.

This clonotype was seen many times. The genes are TRBV7-9 and TRBJ2-1; unclear D gene. Deletions cut 4 bases from V and 9 bases from J, with 16 bases between. In germline, CDR1 is SEHNR, CDR2 FQNEAQ (reference sequence). The CDR3 length is 14 residues. The CDR3 DNA sequence: TGTGCCAGCAGCTATCCGGACCACCCCAGTGAGCAGTTCTTC. Protein: CASSYPDHPSEQFF.

CDR3 DNA sequence: TGCGCCAGCAGCTTAGCGGGAGGCCGCAGAGAAGAGACCCAGTACTTC. It is translated as CASSLAGGRREETQYF. The chain combines TRBV5-1 with TRBJ2-5; 9 positions agree with TRBD2. V shed 2 bases, J shed 3 bases, and the junction held 8 bases outside the gene matches. This CDR3 contains 16 residues. CDR1 is SGHRS, CDR2 YFSETQ, per germline.

The chain carries TRBV12-3 or TRBV12-4 and TRBJ1-4, with D unresolved. V was trimmed by 0 bases and J by 14 bases, leaving 10 bases between them. The CDR3 length is 12 residues. The CDR3 loop is CASSLASRRLFF. The CDR3 DNA is TGTGCCAGCAGTTTAGCATCCAGGAGGCTGTTTTTT.

This clonotype was counted a few times. This chain links TRBV6-1 with TRBJ1-2, with 7 nucleotides matching TRBD1. Per germline, CDR1 MNHNS and CDR2 SASEGT. The CDR3 sequence is 13 residues long. J was trimmed by 3 bases and V by 6 bases; bases with no gene match: 4. The CDR3 DNA sequence: TGTGCCAGCAGCCGCGACAGGGACTATGGCTACACCTTC. It yields the protein CASSRDRDYGYTF.

The rearrangement links TRBV19 to TRBJ2-2; TRBD2 is a possible D gene (6 bases). Germline V gives CDR1 LNHDA, CDR2 SQIVND (reference sequence). The CDR3 is 15 residues long. Deletions cut 5 bases from V and 3 bases from J, with 13 bases between. Here the CDR3 DNA reads TGTGCCAGTAGTTCCGGGACTTCCTACACCGGGGAGCTGTTTTTT. Encoded protein: CASSSGTSYTGELFF.

The rearrangement uses TRBV11-3 and TRBJ2-3; 7 nucleotides align to TRBD2. The CDR3 totals 16 residues. Germline lookup yields CDR1 SGHNT and CDR2 YENEEA. Trimming took 3 bases from V and 2 from J; bases not matched to a gene: 8. The CDR3, as DNA: TGTGCCAGCAGCTTGTCCAGCGGGGTAATCACAGATACGCAGTATTTT. Residues: CASSLSSGVITDTQYF.

This clonotype was seen more than once but under ten times. J is TRBJ2-7 and V is TRBV7-2; 7 bases fit TRBD2. CDR1 is SGHTA, CDR2 FQGNSA, per germline. CDR3 length: 13 amino acids. Trimming cost V 1 base and J 5 bases; bases outside gene matches: 2. The CDR3 coding sequence is TGTGCCAGCAGCTTAGGCGGGAGAAACGAGCAGTACTTC. This gives the protein CASSLGGRNEQYF.

This clonotype was recorded at least ten times. The genes are TRBV29-1 and TRBJ2-3; unclear D gene. The germline V gene encodes CDR1 SQVTM and CDR2 ANQGSEA. The CDR3 length is 12 residues. V gave up 0 bases and J gave up 1 base, with 2 bases separating them. This chain's CDR3 is CSVEDGTDTQYF. The CDR3 DNA reads as TGCAGCGTTGAAGATGGCACAGATACGCAGTATTTT.

This rearrangement joins TRBV5-1 to TRBJ1-2; tentatively, D is TRBD1 (5 bases). CDR1 and CDR2 (germline): SGHRS, YFSETQ. This CDR3 has 14 amino acids. Between the trimmed V and J ends, which lost 4 bases and 2 bases, there was a span of 12 bases. CDR3 DNA sequence: TGCGCCAGCAGCCGTATGGGACGAAACTATGGCTACACCTTC. Translation gives CASSRMGRNYGYTF.

V usage is TRBV4-1 and J usage is TRBJ2-7, with 10 bases matching TRBD2. The germline gives CDR1 MGHRA, CDR2 YSYEKL. Trimming took 4 bases from V and 3 from J; bases not matched to a gene: 9. This CDR3 is built from 16 residues. This CDR3 reads CASSPSPSGSDYEQYF. The CDR3 DNA reads TGCGCCAGCAGCCCCTCCCCTAGCGGGAGCGACTACGAGCAGTACTTC.

CDR3 sequence reads: CASSLIREAEKLFF. As DNA, the CDR3 is TGTGCCAGCAGCTTGATCCGGGAGGCTGAAAAACTGTTTTTT. The rearrangement uses TRBV11-2 and TRBJ1-4; no clear D gene. Looked up from germline, CDR1 is SGHAT and CDR2 is FQNNGV. The ends were cut back, 3 bases at V and 7 bases at J, with 12 bases in the middle. This CDR3 contains 14 residues.